This TCR beta chain was identified during a study of blood T cell repertoires in COVID-19. Germline lookup yields CDR1 MDHEN and CDR2 SYDVKM. V lost 3 bases, J lost 5 bases, and 19 bases lay in between. CDR3 length equals 16 residues. In the study's own analysis: For nucleated cells, counts were estimated from reference gene primer amplification. TCRdb's table, derived via immunoSEQ multiplex PCR, lists solely in-frame clones and lacks some. V and J calls plus clone size are reproduced from that table; the DNA served to infer D and trimming. Found here are some 200,000 clones, around 82% of them singletons; the top ten hold 5.5% to 7%. This clone was counted a few times.

V usage is TRBV28 and J usage is TRBJ2-5; a weak D match, TRBD2 (5 bases). The sequencing sample was made of peripheral blood. The TCR was taken from a woman in her sixties or seventies with acute or convalescent COVID-19. CDR3 residues: CASSFRAVDTGETQYF. For the CDR3, the DNA is TGTGCCAGCAGTTTTCGAGCGGTGGATACTGGGGAGACCCAGTACTTC.